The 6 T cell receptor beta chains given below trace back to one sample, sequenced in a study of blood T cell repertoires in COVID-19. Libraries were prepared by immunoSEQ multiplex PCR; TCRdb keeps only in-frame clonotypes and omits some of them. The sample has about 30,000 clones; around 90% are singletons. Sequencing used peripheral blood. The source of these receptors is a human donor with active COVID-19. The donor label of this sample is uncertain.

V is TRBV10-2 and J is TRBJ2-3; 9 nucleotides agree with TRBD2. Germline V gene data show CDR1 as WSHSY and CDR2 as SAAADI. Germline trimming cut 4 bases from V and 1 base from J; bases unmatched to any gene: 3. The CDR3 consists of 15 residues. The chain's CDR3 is CASSGLAGRTDTQYF. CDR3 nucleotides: TGCGCCAGCAGTGGCCTAGCGGGGCGCACAGATACGCAGTATTTT.

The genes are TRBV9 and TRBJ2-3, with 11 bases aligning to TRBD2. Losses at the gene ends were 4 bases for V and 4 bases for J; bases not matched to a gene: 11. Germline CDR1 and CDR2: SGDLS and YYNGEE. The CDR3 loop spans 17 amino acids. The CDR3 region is CASSPRGSGRVADTQYF. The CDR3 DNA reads TGTGCCAGCAGCCCCCGGGGTAGCGGGAGGGTGGCAGATACGCAGTATTTT.

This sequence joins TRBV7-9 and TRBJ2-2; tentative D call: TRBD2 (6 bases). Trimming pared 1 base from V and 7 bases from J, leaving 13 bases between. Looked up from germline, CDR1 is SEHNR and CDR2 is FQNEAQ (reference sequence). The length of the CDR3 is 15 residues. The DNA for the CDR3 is TGTGCCAGCAGCTTAGTCAGCAGGGAGGACGGGGAGCTGTTTTTT. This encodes CASSLVSREDGELFF.

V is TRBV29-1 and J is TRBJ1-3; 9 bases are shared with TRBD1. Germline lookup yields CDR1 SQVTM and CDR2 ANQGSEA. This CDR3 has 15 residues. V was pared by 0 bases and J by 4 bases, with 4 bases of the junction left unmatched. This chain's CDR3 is CSVEDGTGPGNTIYF. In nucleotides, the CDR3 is TGCAGCGTTGAAGATGGGACAGGGCCAGGAAACACCATATATTTT.

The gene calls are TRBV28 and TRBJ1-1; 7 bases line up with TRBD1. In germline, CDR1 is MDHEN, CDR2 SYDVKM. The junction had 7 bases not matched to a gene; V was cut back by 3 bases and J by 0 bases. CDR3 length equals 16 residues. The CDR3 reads CASSFNLGQLNTEAFF. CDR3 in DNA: TGTGCCAGCAGTTTTAATTTGGGACAGCTGAACACTGAAGCTTTCTTT.

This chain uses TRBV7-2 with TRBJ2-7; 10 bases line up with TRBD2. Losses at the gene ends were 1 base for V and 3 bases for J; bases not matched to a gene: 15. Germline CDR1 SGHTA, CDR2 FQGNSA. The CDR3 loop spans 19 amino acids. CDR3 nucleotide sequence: TGTGCCAGCAGCTTAGAAGGACTAGCGGTTTTCAGTACTCACTACGAGCAGTACTTC. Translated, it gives CASSLEGLAVFSTHYEQYF.